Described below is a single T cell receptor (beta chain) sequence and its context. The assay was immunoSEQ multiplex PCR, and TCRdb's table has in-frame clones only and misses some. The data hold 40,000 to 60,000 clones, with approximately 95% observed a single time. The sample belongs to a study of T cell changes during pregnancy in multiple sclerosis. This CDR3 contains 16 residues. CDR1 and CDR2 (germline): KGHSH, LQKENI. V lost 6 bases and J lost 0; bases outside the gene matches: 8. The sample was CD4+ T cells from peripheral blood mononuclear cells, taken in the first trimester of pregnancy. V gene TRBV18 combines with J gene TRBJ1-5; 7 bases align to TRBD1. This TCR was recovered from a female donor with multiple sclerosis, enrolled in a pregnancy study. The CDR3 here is CASSPVGTDSNQPQHF. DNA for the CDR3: TGTGCCAGCTCCCCGGTCGGGACAGATAGCAATCAGCCCCAGCATTTT.